These 8 T cell receptor beta chains came from one sample sequenced in a study of patients and donors after allogeneic stem cell transplantation. One entry per CDR3 protein results from TCRdb running MiXCR on the RT-PCR reads. The sample holds about 400,000 distinct CDR3 sequences; 16% are singletons and the top ten take around 7.2%. Sequencing was performed on blood, either unsorted or a sorted T cell fraction (not recorded which). These receptor sequences come from a human donor who was either an allogeneic HSCT recipient or a stem cell or donor lymphocyte infusion donor (not recorded which). It is not recorded whose cells these are; they may come from a transplant donor.

This clonotype was seen more than once but under ten times. The genes are TRBV30 and TRBJ1-3; 7 nucleotides align to TRBD1. This CDR3 is built from 14 residues. CDR1 and CDR2 from the germline V gene are GTSNPN and SVGIG (reference sequence). V lost 3 bases to trimming and J lost 4 bases; unmatched junction nucleotides: 6. The CDR3 loop reads CAWSAQGGGNTIYF. The CDR3 DNA reads as TGTGCCTGGAGCGCCCAGGGGGGAGGAAACACCATATATTTT.

This clonotype was found a few times. The chain employs TRBV6-1 and TRBJ1-2, with D hard to call. Per germline, CDR1 MNHNS and CDR2 SASEGT. The CDR3 is 15 amino acids. V lost 7 bases and J lost 7, with 22 bases in between. CDR3 bases: TGTGCCAGCACCATTTCCCCAGCCCTTCGAGTTGGCTACACCTTC. Protein sequence: CASTISPALRVGYTF.

The J gene is TRBJ2-1, the V gene TRBV21-1; the table gives TRBD1 as D, unverified against the DNA. TRBV21-1 is a recognized pseudogene. The CDR3 has 15 amino acids. In DNA, the CDR3 is TGTGCCAGCAGCAAAGAGGGGGGGAAGGGCAATGAGCAGTTCTTC. Translated, it gives CASSKEGGKGNEQFF.

V gene TRBV4-1 combines with J gene TRBJ2-3, with D perhaps TRBD2 (6 bases). The CDR3 runs to 15 residues. The V and J ends lost 1 base and 1 base respectively, with 9 bases between them. Germline assignment: CDR1 MGHRA and CDR2 YSYEKL. This chain's CDR3 is CASSQGASGTDTQYF. The CDR3 DNA reads TGCGCCAGCAGCCAAGGGGCTAGCGGCACAGATACGCAGTATTTT.

This clonotype has a handful of counts. The V and J genes are TRBV24-1 and TRBJ1-1; D is possibly TRBD1 (5 bases). The CDR3 is 14 amino acids. Germline V gene sequence: CDR1 KGHDR, CDR2 SFDVKD. The V and J ends lost 1 base and 6 bases respectively, with 11 bases between them. The CDR3 sequence is CATSDLGVGAEAFF. CDR3 DNA sequence: TGTGCCACCAGTGATTTAGGGGTCGGCGCTGAAGCTTTCTTT.

This clonotype has only a few counts. This chain links TRBV11-2 with TRBJ2-7; D remains unclear. This CDR3 has 13 residues. CDR1 and CDR2 (germline): SGHAT, FQNNGV. Trimming took 4 bases from V and 1 from J, leaving 8 bases between them. The CDR3 DNA reads TGTGCCAGCAGCTCCCTTCTATCCTACGAGCAGTACTTC. This sequence encodes CASSSLLSYEQYF.

J is TRBJ1-5 and V is TRBV12-3 or TRBV12-4; D might be TRBD1 (6 bases). Trimming removed 5 bases from V and 3 bases from J, with 14 bases in between. The CDR3 spans 15 residues. This CDR3 is CASSPGHILNQPQHF. In DNA form, the CDR3 reads TGTGCCAGCAGTCCGGGACACATCCTCAATCAGCCCCAGCATTTT.

Remarks on this clonotype: Given a much more abundant clone one base away, this may be a read error. The V and J genes are TRBV5-6 and TRBJ2-1; unclear D gene. The CDR3 contains 14 residues. The germline CDR1 and CDR2 sequences are SGHDT and YYEEEE. As DNA, the CDR3 is TGTTCCAGCAGCTCGCTGGCACTCCGCAATGAGCAGTTCTTC. It encodes CSSSSLALRNEQFF.